This record looks at one TCR beta chain sequence and its context. Antigen: not known. The source of the sample is a study of OX40 agonist ivuxolimab in advanced cancers. General study results and limits: Compared with CD4+, CD8+ T cells on average had more expanded clones.

V was trimmed by 7 bases and J by 7 bases, leaving 11 bases between them. This CDR3 spans 13 amino acids. Germline CDR1 reads SGHDN; CDR2 reads FVKESK. Assay: immunoSEQ multiplex PCR; the TCRdb copy retains only in-frame clones and omits some. The sample has about 2,200 clones, roughly 80% seen once; the top ten hold less than 20%. This TCR was recovered from an adult with an advanced solid tumor such as melanoma, head and neck, liver or kidney cancer. Specimen: CD4+ or CD8+ T cells sorted from blood, collected in a trial of the OX40 agonist ivuxolimab. This chain links TRBV14 with TRBJ1-6; D gene uncertain. The CDR3 loop is CASKGMVNSPLHF. Here the CDR3 DNA reads TGTGCCAGCAAAGGGATGGTCAATTCACCCCTCCACTTT.